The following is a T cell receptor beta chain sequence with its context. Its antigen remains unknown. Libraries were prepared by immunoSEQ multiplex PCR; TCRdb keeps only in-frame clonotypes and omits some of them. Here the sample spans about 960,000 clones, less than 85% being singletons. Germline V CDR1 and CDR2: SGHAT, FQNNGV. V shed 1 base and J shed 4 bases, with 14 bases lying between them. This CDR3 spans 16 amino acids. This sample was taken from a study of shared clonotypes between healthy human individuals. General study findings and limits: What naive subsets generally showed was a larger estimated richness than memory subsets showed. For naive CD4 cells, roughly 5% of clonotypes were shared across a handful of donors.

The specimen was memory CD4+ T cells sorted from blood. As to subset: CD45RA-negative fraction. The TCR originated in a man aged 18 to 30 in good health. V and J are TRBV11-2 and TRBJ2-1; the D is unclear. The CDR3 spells CASSLGAESLYNEQFF. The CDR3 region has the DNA TGTGCCAGCAGCTTAGGAGCAGAGAGCTTATACAATGAGCAGTTCTTC.